This T cell receptor beta chain is from a study of a mutant IDH1 vaccine in newly diagnosed glioma. At the level of the study: A 62.5% male, approximately 38% female split and a mean age of approximately 40 years characterized treated patients. Radiotherapy, temozolomide, or both had been given previously, and both were given to most.

Produced via immunoSEQ multiplex PCR; TCRdb's table is partial and in-frame only. The sample has about 130,000 clones; just under 80% are singletons. Time point here: week 11, during vaccination. Vaccine doses each comprised 300 ug of mutant IDH1 20-mer peptide, with topical imiquimod. The donors had new WHO grade 3 or 4 astrocytomas; these were IDH1-mutant and ATRX-lost. Trimming pared 4 bases from V and 3 bases from J, leaving 15 bases between. Germline CDR1 and CDR2: MNHEY and SVGAGI. The CDR3 loop spans 16 amino acids. Concerning this clone: The antigen is not known.

The J gene is TRBJ2-2, the V gene TRBV6-5, with D uncertain. The material sequenced was PBMCs, taken from a glioma patient whose treatment included an IDH1 peptide vaccine. The sequence was collected from a man between 40 and 49 years old with glioma. CDR3 residues: CASSSEYLTHTGELFF. The CDR3 DNA follows: TGTGCCAGCAGTTCCGAATATTTGACGCACACCGGGGAGCTGTTTTTT.